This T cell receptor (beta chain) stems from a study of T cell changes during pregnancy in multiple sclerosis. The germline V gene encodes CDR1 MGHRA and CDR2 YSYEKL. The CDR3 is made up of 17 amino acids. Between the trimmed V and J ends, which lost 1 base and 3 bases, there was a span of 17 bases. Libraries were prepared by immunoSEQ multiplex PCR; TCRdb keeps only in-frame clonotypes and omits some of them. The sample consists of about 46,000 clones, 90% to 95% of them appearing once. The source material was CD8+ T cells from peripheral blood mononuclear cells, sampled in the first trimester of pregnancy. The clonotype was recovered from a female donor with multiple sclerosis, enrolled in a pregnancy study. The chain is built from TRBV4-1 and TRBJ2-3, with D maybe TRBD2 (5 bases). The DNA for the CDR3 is TGCGCCAGCAGCCAAGTCAGTGATAGCGCAGGAACAGATACGCAGTATTTT. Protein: CASSQVSDSAGTDTQYF.